This T cell receptor (beta chain) is drawn from a study of control samples from healthy donors and cancer patients (dated by TCRdb to the early 2020s). The CDR3 spans 15 residues, from the cysteine through the phenylalanine. The kept DNA is CDR3 alone, 45 bases in frame from the first base. Reading the germline V gene gives CDR1 SNHLY and CDR2 FYNNEI. The germline V end is reduced by 5 bases and the J end by 10 bases; junction bases left unmatched: 6. As to this clone: Its antigen has not been determined. No base quality information exists; no much larger clone differs at one position.

Libraries were made using the immunoSEQ multiplex PCR assay. This immuneACCESS table, as held by TCRdb, lists in-frame sequences with V and J called but not all clones. Of the missing ones, under half trace to an unresolved V gene in checked studies; the others have no known cause. This sample is represented by about 220,000 clones; over 90% of them were singletons. The ten top clones hold over 1.2% of the sample. The receptor was isolated from a man in his forties or fifties in good health. The V and J segments used are TRBV2 and TRBJ1-6; 12 junctional bases match TRBD1. Sequencing was carried out using blood. The CDR3 reads CASSRGTGGGSPLHF. The base sequence is TGTGCCAGCAGTAGAGGGACAGGGGGCGGATCACCCCTCCACTTT.